Given below is one T cell receptor (beta chain) in context. The antigen this receptor binds is unknown. No per-base quality is available; no much larger clone lies one base away. V drops 0 bases and J drops 0 bases, leaving 6 bases in between. CDR1 and CDR2, looked up from the germline V gene, are SGHRS and YFSETQ. Counted from cysteine to phenylalanine, this CDR3 has 14 amino acids. Just the 42-base CDR3 DNA is kept, in frame starting at base 1. The data stem from a study of shared clonotypes between healthy human individuals (dated by TCRdb to about 2020). Background for the entire study: Two women and a few men aged 18 to 49 years were included in the cohort. Libraries were prepared and TCR repertoires were sequenced by different laboratories using diverse techniques, in order to increase sequencing depth and limit assay-specific biases. To estimate repertoire size and how much clonotype sharing occurs between individuals, the study deeply sequenced the blood TCR repertoires of roughly 5 healthy adults. Between about 0.85 and 8.9 billion PBMCs per donor were obtained by leukapheresis. The study at large found these results: The genetic and exposure-history diversity represented was limited by the small number of donors. Based on pairwise subsampling, the degree of clonotype sharing among donors was expected to be affected by sequencing depth. Sampling was restricted to blood, and TCR repertoires in tissues likely differ from the TCR repertoires found in blood.

Using the deep immunoSEQ assay, multiplex PCR amplified TCR CDR3 regions from genomic DNA. Extracted genomic DNA from each cell subset was spread evenly across all wells of several immunoSEQ 96-well plates, with each plate serving as a replicate. Each replicate PCR for unsorted PBMC received 300 to 350 ng genomic DNA, equal to approximately 30,000 T cell genomes. Genomic DNA from unsorted PBMC was sequenced over ten immunoSEQ deep assay plates. Purified libraries were quantified with a Qubit 3.0 fluorometer, sized on a Bioanalyzer 2100, and re-quantified with the KAPA Library Quantification kit. Every immunoSEQ 96-well plate was sequenced on a separate single-read 150-cycle Illumina NextSeq 550 flow cell. The authors' analysis ran thus. Because only junctional sequences without quality scores were contained in the immunoSEQ output, filtering matching that applied to full-length reads could not be performed. To assign V/J genes and CDR3, sequences were annotated against IMGT germline references using PyIR, a Python wrapper for IgBLAST v1.9. Reads were filtered out if the reads had weak V/J assignments (E-value above 1e-6), no CDR3, stop codons, out-of-frame junctions, or ambiguous translated residues. V3J clonotypes were defined by identical inferred V gene, J gene, and CDR3 amino acid sequence. The percentage overlap between two repertoires was calculated by dividing the number of shared unique clonotypes by the size of the smaller repertoire. Richness of each repertoire was evaluated using RTK rarefaction, the Chao1 estimator, and Recon v2.1 estimates of unobserved clonotypes. TCRdb limited this immuneACCESS table to in-frame rearrangements with V and J called. A share of clones is missing; checked studies link under half to unresolved V genes, and the rest is unexplained. That table is the source of V, J and clone size, and D and trimming were worked out from the DNA. The sample table shows about 480,000 clones, and about four fifths are seen once. The ten top clones hold 10% to 15% of the sample.

Healthy HIV-negative adults with no recently reported acute infections or vaccinations were included as donors. Only Caucasian adults living in Nashville, Tennessee, USA were represented among the donors. In the unsorted samples, some 94 million PBMCs were counted, and genomic DNA was extracted using the QIAamp DNA Blood Mini kit. Blood was collected by leukapheresis, and PBMCs were isolated by Ficoll-Histopaque density gradient centrifugation and then cryopreserved in liquid nitrogen vapor phase. Rearrangement joined TRBV5-1 to TRBJ1-1; no D gene can be assigned with confidence. The clonotype originates from a woman between 40 and 55 years old in good health. Some clones in this sample may be carry-over from other donors' samples. Sequenced: PBMCs. The CDR3 here reads CASSLGSMNTEAFF. The nucleotide sequence is given as TGCGCCAGCAGCTTGGGCAGTATGAACACTGAAGCTTTCTTT.